These T cell receptor beta chains were read from a single sample in a study of blood T cells in healthy people across ages. TCRdb processed the 5' RACE reads anew with MiXCR; each CDR3 protein has one entry. The data contain about 580,000 distinct CDR3 sequences, 47% of them singletons. The sequencing input was blood. The receptors were gathered from a man at least 80 years old in good health. Each CDR3 is given with its conserved first and last residue. Fields, in order: clone size, D gene, V gene, J gene, CDR3 protein, CDR3 DNA. D genes are given only for firm matches. Expanded clones get a size class; other rows say once, few or many, or leave the size out.

abundance: -; d_gene: -; v_gene: TRBV6-5; j_gene: TRBJ1-1; CDR3aa: CAGNPFWGTEAFF; CDR3nt: TGTGCCGGCAACCCTTTCTGGGGCACTGAAGCTTTCTTT
abundance: -; d_gene: TRBD1; v_gene: TRBV20-1; j_gene: TRBJ2-1; CDR3aa: CSTSEGGQGNEQFF; CDR3nt: TGCAGTACTAGCGAGGGGGGACAGGGCAATGAGCAGTTCTTC
abundance: few; d_gene: -; v_gene: TRBV28; j_gene: TRBJ2-5; CDR3aa: CASSRATGWGETQYF; CDR3nt: TGTGCCAGCAGCCGAGCAACAGGGTGGGGAGAGACCCAGTACTTC
abundance: -; d_gene: -; v_gene: TRBV15; j_gene: TRBJ2-3; CDR3aa: CATSRALGADTQYF; CDR3nt: TGTGCCACCAGCAGAGCTTTGGGTGCAGATACGCAGTATTTT
abundance: -; d_gene: TRBD2; v_gene: TRBV29-1; j_gene: TRBJ2-1; CDR3aa: CSVNVAGSSYNEQFF; CDR3nt: TGCAGCGTTAACGTAGCGGGGAGCTCCTACAATGAGCAGTTCTTC
abundance: few; d_gene: TRBD2; v_gene: TRBV13; j_gene: TRBJ2-7; CDR3aa: CASSQRWGLAGHYEQYF; CDR3nt: TGTGCCAGCAGCCAGAGATGGGGACTAGCGGGCCACTACGAGCAGTACTTC
abundance: few; d_gene: -; v_gene: TRBV6-1; j_gene: TRBJ2-5; CDR3aa: CASSAFPETQYF; CDR3nt: TGTGCCAGCAGTGCGTTCCCAGAGACCCAGTACTTC
abundance: few; d_gene: TRBD2; v_gene: TRBV29-1; j_gene: TRBJ2-5; CDR3aa: CSVRLAGAVETQYF; CDR3nt: TGCAGCGTCCGACTAGCGGGAGCGGTAGAGACCCAGTACTTC
abundance: few; d_gene: TRBD1; v_gene: TRBV5-1; j_gene: TRBJ2-5; CDR3aa: CASSSDRVETQYF; CDR3nt: TGCGCCAGCAGCTCCGACAGGGTGGAGACCCAGTACTTC
abundance: few; d_gene: TRBD1; v_gene: TRBV3-1; j_gene: TRBJ1-2; CDR3aa: CASSTTAGTGIFLGGYTF; CDR3nt: TGTGCCAGCAGTACCACCGCCGGGACAGGGATTTTCCTAGGTGGCTACACCTTC
abundance: -; d_gene: -; v_gene: TRBV7-3; j_gene: TRBJ1-2; CDR3aa: CASSLTGTSGGYTF; CDR3nt: TGTGCCAGCAGCTTAACGGGGACATCCGGGGGCTACACCTTC
abundance: -; d_gene: TRBD2; v_gene: TRBV28; j_gene: TRBJ2-4; CDR3aa: CASVSGLAGGRRYF; CDR3nt: TGTGCCAGCGTTTCGGGACTAGCGGGAGGTCGGCGGTACTTC
abundance: -; d_gene: -; v_gene: TRBV6-6; j_gene: TRBJ2-5; CDR3aa: CASSHPPLAGNEQYF; CDR3nt: TGTGCCAGCAGTCACCCTCCACTGGCGGGGAATGAGCAGTACTTC
abundance: -; d_gene: -; v_gene: TRBV11-2; j_gene: TRBJ1-1; CDR3aa: CASSLTPEAFF; CDR3nt: TGTGCCAGCAGCTTGACCCCAGAAGCTTTCTTT
abundance: -; d_gene: -; v_gene: TRBV7-2; j_gene: TRBJ1-5; CDR3aa: CASSLVRNSNQPQHF; CDR3nt: TGTGCCAGCAGCTTAGTACGGAATAGCAATCAGCCCCAGCATTTT
abundance: -; d_gene: -; v_gene: TRBV20-1; j_gene: TRBJ2-1; CDR3aa: CSAREGIGGEQFF; CDR3nt: TGCAGTGCTAGGGAAGGGATCGGGGGTGAGCAGTTCTTC
abundance: -; d_gene: TRBD1; v_gene: TRBV6-5; j_gene: TRBJ2-5; CDR3aa: CASSTNDRGRWETQYF; CDR3nt: TGTGCCAGCAGTACCAACGACAGGGGCCGGTGGGAGACCCAGTACTTC
abundance: -; d_gene: -; v_gene: TRBV7-8; j_gene: TRBJ2-7; CDR3aa: CASSVDSYEQYF; CDR3nt: TGTGCCAGCAGCGTCGACAGCTACGAGCAGTACTTC
abundance: few; d_gene: TRBD1; v_gene: TRBV5-5; j_gene: TRBJ2-5; CDR3aa: CASSTGQSETQYF; CDR3nt: TGTGCCAGCAGCACGGGACAGTCAGAGACCCAGTACTTC
abundance: -; d_gene: -; v_gene: TRBV20-1; j_gene: TRBJ2-3; CDR3aa: CSASVRADTQYF; CDR3nt: TGCAGTGCAAGCGTGCGCGCAGATACGCAGTATTTT
abundance: -; d_gene: -; v_gene: TRBV12-3/TRBV12-4; j_gene: TRBJ1-1; CDR3aa: CASRGGKWNTEAFF; CDR3nt: TGTGCCAGCAGGGGCGGGAAGTGGAACACTGAAGCTTTCTTT
abundance: -; d_gene: TRBD1; v_gene: TRBV7-2; j_gene: TRBJ1-2; CDR3aa: CASSLEEGAGGYTF; CDR3nt: TGTGCCAGCAGCTTAGAAGAGGGGGCGGGTGGCTACACCTTC
abundance: -; d_gene: -; v_gene: TRBV7-8; j_gene: TRBJ2-1; CDR3aa: CASSLISFGQVSYNEQFF; CDR3nt: TGTGCCAGCAGCTTGATCTCCTTCGGACAAGTAAGCTACAATGAGCAGTTCTTC
abundance: few; d_gene: TRBD2; v_gene: TRBV2; j_gene: TRBJ2-1; CDR3aa: CASRVVGIAGAPQFF; CDR3nt: TGTGCCAGCAGGGTGGTGGGGATAGCGGGGGCTCCACAGTTCTTC
abundance: -; d_gene: -; v_gene: TRBV20-1; j_gene: TRBJ2-3; CDR3aa: CSASEGADTQYF; CDR3nt: TGCAGTGCGAGTGAAGGGGCAGATACGCAGTATTTT
abundance: -; d_gene: TRBD2; v_gene: TRBV7-2; j_gene: TRBJ2-3; CDR3aa: CASSLATSGGADTQYF; CDR3nt: TGTGCCAGCAGCTTAGCCACTAGCGGGGGGGCAGATACGCAGTATTTT
abundance: -; d_gene: -; v_gene: TRBV4-3; j_gene: TRBJ2-1; CDR3aa: CASSQEARASYNEQFF; CDR3nt: TGCGCCAGCAGCCAAGAGGCGCGCGCGTCCTACAATGAGCAGTTCTTC
abundance: few; d_gene: TRBD1; v_gene: TRBV29-1; j_gene: TRBJ2-5; CDR3aa: CSVEGETGGKETQYF; CDR3nt: TGCAGCGTTGAGGGGGAAACAGGGGGAAAGGAGACCCAGTACTTC
abundance: many; d_gene: TRBD1; v_gene: TRBV7-9; j_gene: TRBJ1-5; CDR3aa: CASSPGQGAHQPQHF; CDR3nt: TGTGCCAGCAGCCCGGGACAGGGGGCTCATCAGCCCCAGCATTTT
abundance: few; d_gene: -; v_gene: TRBV30; j_gene: TRBJ2-7; CDR3aa: CAWRGRGFEEQYF; CDR3nt: TGTGCCTGGAGGGGCAGGGGTTTTGAGGAGCAGTACTTC
abundance: -; d_gene: TRBD2; v_gene: TRBV2; j_gene: TRBJ2-2; CDR3aa: CASRSGAQRSGELFF; CDR3nt: TGTGCCAGCAGGAGCGGGGCCCAAAGGTCCGGGGAGCTGTTTTTT
abundance: few; d_gene: -; v_gene: TRBV20-1; j_gene: TRBJ2-5; CDR3aa: CSVLGRVFEETQYF; CDR3nt: TGCAGTGTCCTGGGCAGGGTTTTCGAAGAGACCCAGTACTTC
abundance: -; d_gene: -; v_gene: TRBV7-3; j_gene: TRBJ1-1; CDR3aa: CASSLTVGNTEAFF; CDR3nt: TGTGCCAGCAGCTTAACGGTGGGGAACACTGAAGCTTTCTTT
abundance: -; d_gene: -; v_gene: TRBV20-1; j_gene: TRBJ2-1; CDR3aa: CSASGDQSYNEQFF; CDR3nt: TGCAGTGCTAGCGGGGACCAATCCTACAATGAGCAGTTCTTC
abundance: few; d_gene: TRBD1; v_gene: TRBV4-1; j_gene: TRBJ2-3; CDR3aa: CASSQVQGTTDTQYF; CDR3nt: TGCGCCAGCAGCCAAGTACAGGGGACCACAGATACGCAGTATTTT
abundance: -; d_gene: -; v_gene: TRBV20-1; j_gene: TRBJ2-7; CDR3aa: CSAPVDTLFYEQYF; CDR3nt: TGCAGTGCTCCAGTTGACACATTATTCTACGAGCAGTACTTC
abundance: many; d_gene: -; v_gene: TRBV7-9; j_gene: TRBJ2-3; CDR3aa: CASSFLGAPDTQYF; CDR3nt: TGTGCCAGCAGCTTCCTAGGGGCCCCAGATACGCAGTATTTT
abundance: -; d_gene: -; v_gene: TRBV20-1; j_gene: TRBJ2-7; CDR3aa: CSARDGGRAAYEQYF; CDR3nt: TGCAGTGCTAGAGATGGGGGCCGCGCTGCCTACGAGCAGTACTTC
abundance: many; d_gene: -; v_gene: TRBV6-6; j_gene: TRBJ2-3; CDR3aa: CASSYQGAITDTQYF; CDR3nt: TGTGCCAGCAGTTACCAAGGGGCAATCACAGATACGCAGTATTTT
abundance: many; d_gene: -; v_gene: TRBV3-1; j_gene: TRBJ2-5; CDR3aa: CASSHLEPGRETQYF; CDR3nt: TGTGCCAGCAGCCACCTCGAGCCAGGGAGAGAGACCCAGTACTTC
abundance: -; d_gene: TRBD2; v_gene: TRBV7-9; j_gene: TRBJ2-1; CDR3aa: CASSLDVGLARHEQFF; CDR3nt: TGTGCCAGCAGCTTAGACGTGGGACTAGCGCGACACGAGCAGTTCTTC
abundance: few; d_gene: -; v_gene: TRBV10-3; j_gene: TRBJ2-7; CDR3aa: CAIARTSPYEQYF; CDR3nt: TGTGCCATCGCGCGGACATCTCCCTACGAGCAGTACTTC
abundance: -; d_gene: -; v_gene: TRBV20-1; j_gene: TRBJ2-5; CDR3aa: CSATLLGETQYF; CDR3nt: TGCAGTGCTACTCTGTTGGGTGAGACCCAGTACTTC
abundance: few; d_gene: TRBD1; v_gene: TRBV5-1; j_gene: TRBJ2-6; CDR3aa: CASSLVGTGGTGANVLTF; CDR3nt: TGCGCCAGCAGCTTGGTAGGGACAGGGGGTACTGGGGCCAACGTCCTGACTTTC
abundance: -; d_gene: TRBD1; v_gene: TRBV4-3; j_gene: TRBJ2-5; CDR3aa: CASSQGLIVDRGFETQYF; CDR3nt: TGCGCCAGCAGCCAAGGTTTAATTGTGGACAGGGGGTTTGAGACCCAGTACTTC
abundance: -; d_gene: TRBD2; v_gene: TRBV4-3; j_gene: TRBJ2-3; CDR3aa: CASSQDLASGSDTQYF; CDR3nt: TGCGCCAGCAGCCAAGATCTGGCTAGCGGGTCGGATACGCAGTATTTT
abundance: -; d_gene: -; v_gene: TRBV5-1; j_gene: TRBJ2-1; CDR3aa: CASSLGAGGDEQFF; CDR3nt: TGCGCCAGCAGCTTGGGAGCCGGTGGAGATGAGCAGTTCTTC
abundance: few; d_gene: -; v_gene: TRBV7-2; j_gene: TRBJ2-5; CDR3aa: CASSSPGTARVGTQYF; CDR3nt: TGTGCCAGCAGCTCCCCCGGGACGGCAAGAGTGGGGACCCAGTACTTC
abundance: once; d_gene: -; v_gene: TRBV9; j_gene: TRBJ1-1; CDR3aa: CASSGRGSFTEAFF; CDR3nt: TGTGCCAGCAGCGGCAGGGGTTCTTTCACTGAAGCTTTCTTT
abundance: few; d_gene: -; v_gene: TRBV10-3; j_gene: TRBJ1-5; CDR3aa: CAISPGRGNQPQHF; CDR3nt: TGTGCCATCAGCCCGGGGAGGGGCAATCAGCCCCAGCATTTT
abundance: -; d_gene: -; v_gene: TRBV29-1; j_gene: TRBJ2-5; CDR3aa: CSVDEVGGGTQYF; CDR3nt: TGCAGCGTTGACGAAGTTGGAGGAGGGACCCAGTACTTC
abundance: -; d_gene: -; v_gene: TRBV29-1; j_gene: TRBJ1-5; CDR3aa: CSVGDANSNQPQHF; CDR3nt: TGCAGCGTGGGGGACGCAAATAGCAATCAGCCCCAGCATTTT